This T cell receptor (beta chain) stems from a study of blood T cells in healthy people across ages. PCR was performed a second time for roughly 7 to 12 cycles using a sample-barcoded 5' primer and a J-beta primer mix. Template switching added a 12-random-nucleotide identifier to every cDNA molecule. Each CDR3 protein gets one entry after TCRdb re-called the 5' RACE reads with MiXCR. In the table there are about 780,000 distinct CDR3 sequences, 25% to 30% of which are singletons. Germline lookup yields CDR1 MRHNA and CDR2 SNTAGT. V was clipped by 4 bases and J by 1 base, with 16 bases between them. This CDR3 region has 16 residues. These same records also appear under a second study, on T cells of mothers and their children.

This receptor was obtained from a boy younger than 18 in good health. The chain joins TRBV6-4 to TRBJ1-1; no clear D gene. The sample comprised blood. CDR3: CASSGGFGEGNTEAFF. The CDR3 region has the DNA TGTGCCAGCAGTGGAGGGTTCGGAGAGGGGAACACTGAAGCTTTCTTT.